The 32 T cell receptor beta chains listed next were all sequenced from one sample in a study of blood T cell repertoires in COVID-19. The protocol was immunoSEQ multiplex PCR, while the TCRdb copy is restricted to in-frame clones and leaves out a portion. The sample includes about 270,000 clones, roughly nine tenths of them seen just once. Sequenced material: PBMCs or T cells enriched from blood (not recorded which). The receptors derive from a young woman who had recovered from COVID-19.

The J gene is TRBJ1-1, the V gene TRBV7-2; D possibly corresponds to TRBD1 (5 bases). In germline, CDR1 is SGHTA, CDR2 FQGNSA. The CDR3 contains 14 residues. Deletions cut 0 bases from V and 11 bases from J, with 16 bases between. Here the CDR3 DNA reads TGTGCCAGCAGCTTAGCGGGCCGGCAGGGTGAGGCTTTCTTT. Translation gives CASSLAGRQGEAFF.

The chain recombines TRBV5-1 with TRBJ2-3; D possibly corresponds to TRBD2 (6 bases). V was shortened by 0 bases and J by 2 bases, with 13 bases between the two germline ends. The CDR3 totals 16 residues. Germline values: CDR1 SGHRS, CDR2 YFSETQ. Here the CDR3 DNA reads TGCGCCAGCAGCTTGGATTGGGGGGACCCCACAGATACGCAGTATTTT. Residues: CASSLDWGDPTDTQYF.

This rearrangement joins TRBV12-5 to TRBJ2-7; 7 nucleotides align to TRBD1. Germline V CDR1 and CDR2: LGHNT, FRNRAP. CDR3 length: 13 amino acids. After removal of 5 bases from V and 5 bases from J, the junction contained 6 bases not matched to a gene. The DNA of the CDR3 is TGTGCTAGTGGTGTGACAGGGATGAACGAGCAGTACTTC. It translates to CASGVTGMNEQYF. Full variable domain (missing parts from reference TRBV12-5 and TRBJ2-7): DARVTQTPRHKVTEMGQEVTMRCQPILGHNTVFWYRQTMMQGLELLAYFRNRAPLDDSGMPKDRFSAEMPDATLATLKIQPSEPRDSAVYFCASGVTGMNEQYFGPGTRLTVT.

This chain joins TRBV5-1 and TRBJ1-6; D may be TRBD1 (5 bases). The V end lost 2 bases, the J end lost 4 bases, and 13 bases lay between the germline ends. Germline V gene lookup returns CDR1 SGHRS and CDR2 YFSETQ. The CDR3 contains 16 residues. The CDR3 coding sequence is TGCGCCAGCAGCTTCATAGGCAGGGCATATAATTCACCCCTCCACTTT. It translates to CASSFIGRAYNSPLHF.

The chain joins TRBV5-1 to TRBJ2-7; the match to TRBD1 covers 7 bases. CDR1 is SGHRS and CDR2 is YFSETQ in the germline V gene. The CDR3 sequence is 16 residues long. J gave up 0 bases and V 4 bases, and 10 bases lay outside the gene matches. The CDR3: CASSRGQRLSSYEQYF. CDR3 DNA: TGCGCCAGCAGCAGGGGACAGCGATTAAGCTCCTACGAGCAGTACTTC. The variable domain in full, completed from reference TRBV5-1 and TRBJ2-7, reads KAGVTQTPRYLIKTRGQQVTLSCSPISGHRSVSWYQQTPGQGLQFLFEYFSETQRNKGNFPGRFSGRQFSNSRSEMNVSTLELGDSALYLCASSRGQRLSSYEQYFGPGTRLTVT.

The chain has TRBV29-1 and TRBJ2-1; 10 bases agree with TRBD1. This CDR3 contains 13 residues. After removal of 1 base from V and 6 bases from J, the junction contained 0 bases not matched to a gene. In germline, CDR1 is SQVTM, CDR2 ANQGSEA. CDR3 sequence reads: CSVEGTGGNEQFF. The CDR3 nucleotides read TGCAGCGTTGAAGGGACAGGGGGCAATGAGCAGTTCTTC.

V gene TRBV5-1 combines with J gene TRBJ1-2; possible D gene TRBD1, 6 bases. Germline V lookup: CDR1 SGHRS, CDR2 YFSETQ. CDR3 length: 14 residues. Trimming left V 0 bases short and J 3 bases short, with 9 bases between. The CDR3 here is CASSLEGQYYGYTF. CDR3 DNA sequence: TGCGCCAGCAGCTTGGAGGGACAATACTATGGCTACACCTTC. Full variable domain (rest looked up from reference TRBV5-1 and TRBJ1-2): KAGVTQTPRYLIKTRGQQVTLSCSPISGHRSVSWYQQTPGQGLQFLFEYFSETQRNKGNFPGRFSGRQFSNSRSEMNVSTLELGDSALYLCASSLEGQYYGYTFGSGTRLTVV.

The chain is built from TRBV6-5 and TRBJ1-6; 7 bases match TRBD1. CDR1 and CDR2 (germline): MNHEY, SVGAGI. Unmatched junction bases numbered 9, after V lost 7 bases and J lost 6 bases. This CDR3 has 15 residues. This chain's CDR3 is CASKTGQTINSPLHF. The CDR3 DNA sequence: TGTGCCAGCAAGACGGGACAGACAATTAATTCACCCCTCCACTTT.

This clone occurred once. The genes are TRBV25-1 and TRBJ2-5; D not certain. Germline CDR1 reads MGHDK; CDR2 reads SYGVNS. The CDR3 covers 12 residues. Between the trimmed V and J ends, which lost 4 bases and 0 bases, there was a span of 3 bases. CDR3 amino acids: CASSAYQETQYF. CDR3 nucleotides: TGTGCCAGCAGTGCATACCAAGAGACCCAGTACTTC.

CDR3 amino acids: CASSSVLDGTSTDTQYF. The CDR3 nucleotides are TGTGCCAGCAGCTCGGTCCTAGACGGAACTAGCACAGATACGCAGTATTTT. The J gene is TRBJ2-3, the V gene TRBV14; D uncertain. Germline CDR1 is SGHDN and CDR2 is FVKESK. CDR3 length: 17 residues. Deletions cut 5 bases from V and 0 bases from J, with 18 bases between.

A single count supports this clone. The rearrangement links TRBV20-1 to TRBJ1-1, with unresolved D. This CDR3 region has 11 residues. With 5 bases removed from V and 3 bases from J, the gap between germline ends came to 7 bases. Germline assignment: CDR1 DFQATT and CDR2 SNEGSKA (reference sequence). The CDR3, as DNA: TGCAGTGCTGGCGGGGACACTGAAGCTTTCTTT. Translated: CSAGGDTEAFF.

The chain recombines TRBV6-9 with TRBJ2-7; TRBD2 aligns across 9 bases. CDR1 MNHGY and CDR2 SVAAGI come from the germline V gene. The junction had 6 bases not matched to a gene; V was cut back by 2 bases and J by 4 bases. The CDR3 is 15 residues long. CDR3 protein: CASSYPAGGAYEQYF. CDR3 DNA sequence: TGTGCCAGCAGTTATCCAGCGGGGGGCGCATACGAGCAGTACTTC.

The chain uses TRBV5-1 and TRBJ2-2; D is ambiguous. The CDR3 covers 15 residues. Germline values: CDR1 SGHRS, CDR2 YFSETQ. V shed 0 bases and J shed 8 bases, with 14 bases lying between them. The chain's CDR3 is CASSLGRQQPGELFF. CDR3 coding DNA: TGCGCCAGCAGCTTGGGCAGGCAACAGCCGGGGGAGCTGTTTTTT.

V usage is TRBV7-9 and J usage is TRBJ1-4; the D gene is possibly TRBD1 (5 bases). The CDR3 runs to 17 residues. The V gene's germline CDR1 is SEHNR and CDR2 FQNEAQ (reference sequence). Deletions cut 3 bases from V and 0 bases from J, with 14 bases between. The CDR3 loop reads CASSFTGLLATNEKLFF. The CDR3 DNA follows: TGTGCCAGCAGCTTCACAGGTCTCCTTGCAACTAATGAAAAACTGTTTTTT.

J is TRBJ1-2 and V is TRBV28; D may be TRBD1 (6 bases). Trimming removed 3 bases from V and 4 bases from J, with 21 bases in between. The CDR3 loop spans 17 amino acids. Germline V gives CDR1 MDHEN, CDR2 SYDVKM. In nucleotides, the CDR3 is TGTGCCAGCAGTTTCGCAACAAAAGGACAGAAGAGCTATGGCTACACCTTC. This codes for CASSFATKGQKSYGYTF.

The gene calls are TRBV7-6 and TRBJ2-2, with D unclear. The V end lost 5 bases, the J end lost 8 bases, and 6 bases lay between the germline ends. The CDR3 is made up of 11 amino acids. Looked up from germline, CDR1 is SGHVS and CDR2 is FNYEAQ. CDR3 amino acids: CASSPVGELFF. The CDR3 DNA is TGTGCCAGCAGCCCCGTGGGGGAGCTGTTTTTT. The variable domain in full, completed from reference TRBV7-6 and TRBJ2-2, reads GAGVSQSPRYKVTKRGQDVALRCDPISGHVSLYWYRQALGQGPEFLTYFNYEAQQDKSGLPNDRFSAERPEGSISTLTIQRTEQRDSAMYRCASSPVGELFFGEGSRLTVL.

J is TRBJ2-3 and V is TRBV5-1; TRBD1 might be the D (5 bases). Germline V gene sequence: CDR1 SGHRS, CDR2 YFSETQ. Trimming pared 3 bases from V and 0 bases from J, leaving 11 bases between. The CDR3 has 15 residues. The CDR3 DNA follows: TGCGCCAGCAGCTCGTTTCGACAGAGCACAGATACGCAGTATTTT. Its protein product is CASSSFRQSTDTQYF.

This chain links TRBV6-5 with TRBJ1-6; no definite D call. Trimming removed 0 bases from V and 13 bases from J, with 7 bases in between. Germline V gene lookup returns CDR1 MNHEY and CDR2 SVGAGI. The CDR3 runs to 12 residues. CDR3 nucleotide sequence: TGTGCCAGCAGTTACTCGCGGTTGCCCCTCCACTTT. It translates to CASSYSRLPLHF.

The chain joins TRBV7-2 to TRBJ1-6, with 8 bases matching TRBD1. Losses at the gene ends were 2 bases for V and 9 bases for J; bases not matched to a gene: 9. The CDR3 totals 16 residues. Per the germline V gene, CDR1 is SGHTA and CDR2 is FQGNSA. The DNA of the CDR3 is TGTGCCAGCAGCTTAAATGCCAGGGGGCTAGGTTCACCCCTCCACTTT. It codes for CASSLNARGLGSPLHF.

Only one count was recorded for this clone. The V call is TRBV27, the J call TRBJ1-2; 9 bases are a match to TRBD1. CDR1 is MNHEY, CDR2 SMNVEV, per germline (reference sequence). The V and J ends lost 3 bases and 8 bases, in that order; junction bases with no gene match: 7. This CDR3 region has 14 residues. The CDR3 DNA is TGTGCCAGCAGTTTCGTCCGGGACAGGGTGGGCTACACCTTC. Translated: CASSFVRDRVGYTF.

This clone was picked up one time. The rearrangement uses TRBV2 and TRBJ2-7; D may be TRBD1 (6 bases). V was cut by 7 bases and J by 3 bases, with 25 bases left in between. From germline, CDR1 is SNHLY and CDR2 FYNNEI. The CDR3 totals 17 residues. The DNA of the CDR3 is TGTGCCAGCAATACATTACAGGGATCCCAGTTCAACTACGAGCAGTACTTC. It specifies CASNTLQGSQFNYEQYF.

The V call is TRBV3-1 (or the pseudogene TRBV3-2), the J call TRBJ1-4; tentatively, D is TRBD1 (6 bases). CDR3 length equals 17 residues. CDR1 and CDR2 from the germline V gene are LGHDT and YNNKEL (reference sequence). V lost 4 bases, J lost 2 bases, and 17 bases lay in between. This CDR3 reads CASSPQQGLATNEKLFF. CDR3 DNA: TGTGCCAGCAGCCCCCAACAGGGTTTGGCTACTAATGAAAAACTGTTTTTT.

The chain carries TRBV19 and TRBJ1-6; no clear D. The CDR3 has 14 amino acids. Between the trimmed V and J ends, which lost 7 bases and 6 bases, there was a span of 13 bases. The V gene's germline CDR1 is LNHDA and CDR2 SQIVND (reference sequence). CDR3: CASTPTFFNSPLHF. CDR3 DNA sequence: TGTGCCAGTACCCCGACTTTTTTTAATTCACCCCTCCACTTT.

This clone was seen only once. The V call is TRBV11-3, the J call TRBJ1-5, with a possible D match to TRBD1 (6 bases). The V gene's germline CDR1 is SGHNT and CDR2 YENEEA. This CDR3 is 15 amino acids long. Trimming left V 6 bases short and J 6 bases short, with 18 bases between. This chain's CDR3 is CASRLWPRGFQPQHF. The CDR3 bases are TGTGCCAGCAGGTTATGGCCCAGGGGATTTCAGCCCCAGCATTTT.

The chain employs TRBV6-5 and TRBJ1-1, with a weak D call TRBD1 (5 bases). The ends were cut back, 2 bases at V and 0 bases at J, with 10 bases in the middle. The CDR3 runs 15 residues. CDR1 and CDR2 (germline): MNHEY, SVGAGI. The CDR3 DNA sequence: TGTGCCAGCAGTTACCTAGGAGGGGTGAACACTGAAGCTTTCTTT. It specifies CASSYLGGVNTEAFF.

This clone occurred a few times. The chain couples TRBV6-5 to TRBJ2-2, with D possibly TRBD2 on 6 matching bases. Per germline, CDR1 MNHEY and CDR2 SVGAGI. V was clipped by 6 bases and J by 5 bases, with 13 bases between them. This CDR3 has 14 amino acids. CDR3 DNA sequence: TGTGCCAGCAGGCCGGGGGAAGTAACCGGGGAGCTGTTTTTT. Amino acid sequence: CASRPGEVTGELFF.

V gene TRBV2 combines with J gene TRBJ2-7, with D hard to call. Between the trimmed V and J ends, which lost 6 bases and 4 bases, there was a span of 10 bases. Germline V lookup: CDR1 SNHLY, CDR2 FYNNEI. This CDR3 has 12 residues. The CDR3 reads CASRASQYEQYF. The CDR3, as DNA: TGTGCCAGCAGAGCTTCCCAATACGAGCAGTACTTC.

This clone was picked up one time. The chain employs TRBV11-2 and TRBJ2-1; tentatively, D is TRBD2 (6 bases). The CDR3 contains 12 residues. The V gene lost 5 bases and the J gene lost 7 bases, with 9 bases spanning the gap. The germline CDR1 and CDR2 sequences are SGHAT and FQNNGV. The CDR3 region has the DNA TGTGCCAGCAGCCCCCTAGCGAATGAGCAGTTCTTC. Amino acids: CASSPLANEQFF. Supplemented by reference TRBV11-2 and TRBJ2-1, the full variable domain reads EAGVAQSPRYKIIEKRQSVAFWCNPISGHATLYWYQQILGQGPKLLIQFQNNGVVDDSQLPKDRFSAERLKGVDSTLKIQPAKLEDSAVYLCASSPLANEQFFGPGTRLTVL.

CDR3 DNA: TGCGCCAGCAGCTTGGGTCCTGCACAGACCTACGAGCAGTACTTC. It translates to CASSLGPAQTYEQYF. The chain employs TRBV5-1 and TRBJ2-7; unclear D gene. Germline V gene data show CDR1 as SGHRS and CDR2 as YFSETQ. V lost 0 bases and J 2 bases, leaving 12 bases between the germline ends. The CDR3 is 15 residues long.

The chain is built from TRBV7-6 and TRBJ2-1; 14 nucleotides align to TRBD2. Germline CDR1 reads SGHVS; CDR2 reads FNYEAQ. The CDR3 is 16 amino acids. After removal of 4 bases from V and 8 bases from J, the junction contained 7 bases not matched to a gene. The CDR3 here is CASSSIGLAGGHEQFF. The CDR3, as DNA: TGTGCCAGCAGCTCGATCGGACTAGCGGGGGGCCATGAGCAGTTCTTC.

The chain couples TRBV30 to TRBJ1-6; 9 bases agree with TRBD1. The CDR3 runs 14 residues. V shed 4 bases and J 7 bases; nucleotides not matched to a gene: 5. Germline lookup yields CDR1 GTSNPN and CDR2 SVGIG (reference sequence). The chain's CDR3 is CAWKWGQGNSPLHF. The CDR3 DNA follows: TGTGCCTGGAAATGGGGACAGGGAAATTCACCCCTCCACTTT.

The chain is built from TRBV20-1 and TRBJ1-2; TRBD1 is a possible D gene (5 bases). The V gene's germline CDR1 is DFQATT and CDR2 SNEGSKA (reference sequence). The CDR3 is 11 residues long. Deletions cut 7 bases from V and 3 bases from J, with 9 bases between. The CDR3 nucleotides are TGCAGTGTGACGGGGGACTATGGCTACACCTTC. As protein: CSVTGDYGYTF.